This T cell receptor (beta chain) was sequenced in a study of blood T cells in healthy people across ages. Study-level information: Template switching caught about one barcoded beta molecule for each two T cells. Findings of the study overall: Age showed a roughly linear inverse relationship with TCR beta diversity per million T cells. When set beside aged donors, long-lived donors presented more naive CD4+ cells and higher diversity.

This clonotype was picked up a small number of times. Antigen specificity is unknown. Ten milliliters of peripheral blood were drawn from each donor. The use of a sample-barcoded 5' primer and a J-beta primer mix characterized a second PCR of about 7 to 12 cycles. TCRdb re-called the 5' RACE reads with MiXCR, one entry per CDR3 protein. The table lists roughly 1,500,000 distinct CDR3 sequences, 42% of them singletons. The origin of this receptor is a young woman in good health. The sequenced sample was blood.

The CDR3 DNA reads TGTGCCAGCAGCGCGGACAGTAACCCCTCCTACGAGCAGTACTTC. This encodes CASSADSNPSYEQYF. V gene TRBV9 combines with J gene TRBJ2-7, with D possibly being TRBD1 (6 bases). The CDR3 is 15 residues long. Looked up from germline, CDR1 is SGDLS and CDR2 is YYNGEE. The V and J ends lost 3 bases and 0 bases respectively, with 13 bases between them.